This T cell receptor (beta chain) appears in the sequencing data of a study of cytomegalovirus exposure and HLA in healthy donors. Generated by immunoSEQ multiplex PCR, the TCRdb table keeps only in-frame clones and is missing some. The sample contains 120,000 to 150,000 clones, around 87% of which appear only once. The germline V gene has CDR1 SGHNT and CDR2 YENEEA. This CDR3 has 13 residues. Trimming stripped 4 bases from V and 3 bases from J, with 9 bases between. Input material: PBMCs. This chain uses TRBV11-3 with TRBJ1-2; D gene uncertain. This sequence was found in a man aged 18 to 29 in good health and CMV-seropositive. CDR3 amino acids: CASSSKSDYGYTF. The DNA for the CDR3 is TGTGCCAGCAGCTCCAAGAGCGACTATGGCTACACCTTC.